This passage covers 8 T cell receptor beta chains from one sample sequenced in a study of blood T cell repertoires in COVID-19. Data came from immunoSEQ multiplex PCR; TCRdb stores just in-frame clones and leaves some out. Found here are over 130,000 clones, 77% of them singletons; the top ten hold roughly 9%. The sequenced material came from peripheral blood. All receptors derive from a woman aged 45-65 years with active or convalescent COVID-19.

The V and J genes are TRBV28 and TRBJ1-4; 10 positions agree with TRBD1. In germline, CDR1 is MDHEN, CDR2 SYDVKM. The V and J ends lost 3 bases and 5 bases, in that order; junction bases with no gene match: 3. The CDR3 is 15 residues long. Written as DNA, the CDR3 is TGTGCCAGCAGTTTGCCGGGACAGGGGAATGAAAAACTGTTTTTT. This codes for CASSLPGQGNEKLFF.

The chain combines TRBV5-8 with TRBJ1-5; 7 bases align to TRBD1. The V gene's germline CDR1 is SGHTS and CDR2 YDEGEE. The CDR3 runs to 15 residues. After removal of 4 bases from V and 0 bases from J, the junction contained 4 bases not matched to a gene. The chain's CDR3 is CASSPGQYSNQPQHF. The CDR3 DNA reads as TGTGCCAGCAGCCCGGGACAGTATAGCAATCAGCCCCAGCATTTT.

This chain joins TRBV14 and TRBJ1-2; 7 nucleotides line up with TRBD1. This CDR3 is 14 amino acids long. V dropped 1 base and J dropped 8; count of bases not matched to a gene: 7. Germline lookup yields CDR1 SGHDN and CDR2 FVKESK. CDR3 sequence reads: CASSQAPTGNGYTF. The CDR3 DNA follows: TGTGCCAGCAGCCAAGCCCCGACAGGGAACGGCTACACCTTC. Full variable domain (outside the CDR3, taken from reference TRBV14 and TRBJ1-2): EAGVTQFPSHSVIEKGQTVTLRCDPISGHDNLYWYRRVMGKEIKFLLHFVKESKQDESGMPNNRFLAERTGGTYSTLKVQPAELEDSGVYFCASSQAPTGNGYTFGSGTRLTVV.

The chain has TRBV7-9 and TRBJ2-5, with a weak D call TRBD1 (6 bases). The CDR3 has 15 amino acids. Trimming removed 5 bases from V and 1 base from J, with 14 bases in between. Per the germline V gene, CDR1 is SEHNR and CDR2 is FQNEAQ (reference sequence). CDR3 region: CASSPPGHPQETQYF. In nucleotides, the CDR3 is TGTGCCAGCAGCCCTCCGGGACATCCCCAAGAGACCCAGTACTTC.

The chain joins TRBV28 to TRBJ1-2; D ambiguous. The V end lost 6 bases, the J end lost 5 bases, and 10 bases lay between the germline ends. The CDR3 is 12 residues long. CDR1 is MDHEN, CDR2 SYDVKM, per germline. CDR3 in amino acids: CASSPSDYGYTF. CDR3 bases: TGTGCCAGCAGCCCCAGCGATTATGGCTACACCTTC.

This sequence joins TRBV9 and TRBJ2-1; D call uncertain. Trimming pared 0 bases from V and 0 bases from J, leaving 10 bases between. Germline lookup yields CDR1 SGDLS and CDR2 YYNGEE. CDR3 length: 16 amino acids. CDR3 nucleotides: TGTGCCAGCAGCGTAGCCGAACAGAGCTCCTACAATGAGCAGTTCTTC. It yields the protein CASSVAEQSSYNEQFF.

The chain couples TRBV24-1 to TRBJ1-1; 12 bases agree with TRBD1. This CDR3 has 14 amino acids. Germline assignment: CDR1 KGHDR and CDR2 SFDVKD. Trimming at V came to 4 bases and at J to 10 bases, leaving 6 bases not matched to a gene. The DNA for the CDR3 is TGTGCCACCAGTGACCGGGACAGGGGGCGAGGAGCTTTCTTT. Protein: CATSDRDRGRGAFF.

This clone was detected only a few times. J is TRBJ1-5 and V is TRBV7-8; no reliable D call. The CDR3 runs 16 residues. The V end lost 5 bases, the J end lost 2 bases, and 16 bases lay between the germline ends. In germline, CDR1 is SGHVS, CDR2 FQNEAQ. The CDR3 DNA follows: TGTGCCAGCAGCATACTTGGGAGGGTAGGCAATCAGCCCCAGCATTTT. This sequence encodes CASSILGRVGNQPQHF.